This is a list of T cell receptor beta chains from one sample in a study of T cell changes during pregnancy in multiple sclerosis. Assay: immunoSEQ multiplex PCR; the TCRdb copy retains only in-frame clones and omits some. Of about 58,000 clones in the sample, 93% were seen once. The source was CD8+ T cells from peripheral blood mononuclear cells, collected in the second trimester of pregnancy. These TCRs come from a female donor with multiple sclerosis, enrolled in a pregnancy study. Each CDR3 is given with its conserved first and last residue. D genes are given only for firm matches.

>TRBJ2-5|TRBD2|TRBV5-5
TGTGCCAGCAGCTTCGACGGGGGGTATACAGAGACCCAGTACTTC
CASSFDGGYTETQYF
>TRBJ2-7|TRBD2|TRBV2
TGTGCCAGCAGTGAAGATCCTGGGGGGGGCTACGAGCAGTACTTC
CASSEDPGGGYEQYF
>TRBJ2-2|TRBD2|TRBV9
TGTGCCAGCAGCGTTACTAGCGGGAGTGGCGGGGAGCTGTTTTTT
CASSVTSGSGGELFF
>TRBJ2-1|TRBD1|TRBV9
TGTGCCAGCAGCAGAGAGGGGGCGGGCGACAATGAGCAGTTCTTC
CASSREGAGDNEQFF
>TRBJ2-7|-|TRBV4-3
TGCGCCAGCAGCCAAGGTCAGGGGATCTACGAGCAGTACTTC
CASSQGQGIYEQYF
>TRBJ2-3|-|TRBV10-3
TGTGCCATCAGTGAGTCGAGGGTGGATACGCAGTATTTT
CAISESRVDTQYF
>TRBJ1-1|TRBD1|TRBV5-1
TGCGCCAGCAGCTTAGGACAGGGGCGGACTGAAGCTTTCTTT
CASSLGQGRTEAFF
>TRBJ2-3|TRBD2|TRBV28
TGTGCCAGCAGTTTGGGACTAGCGGACACAGATACGCAGTATTTT
CASSLGLADTDTQYF
>TRBJ1-4|-|TRBV21-1
TGTGCCAGCAGCAAAGGAAGGTCGTGTCCTTCCCGGGGGGATGAAAAACTGTTTTTT
CASSKGRSCPSRGDEKLFF
>TRBJ1-1|TRBD1|TRBV28
TGTGCCAGCAGTTCCGGGACAGATTTAAACACTGAAGCTTTCTTT
CASSSGTDLNTEAFF
>TRBJ2-7|TRBD1|TRBV28
TGTGCCAGCAGCCCGGGACAGGGGGCGCCGGATGAGCAGTACTTC
CASSPGQGAPDEQYF